One sample yielded the 29 T cell receptor beta chains listed below, sequenced in a study of cytomegalovirus exposure and HLA in healthy donors. PCR was performed using 60 Vbeta and 13 Jbeta primers. Sequenced by immunoSEQ multiplex PCR; TCRdb stores in-frame clones only, minus some. This table has over 70,000 clones, over 60% appearing once. Specimen: PBMCs. The source of these receptors is a man aged 30-40 years in good health and CMV-seronegative.

The J gene is TRBJ2-3, the V gene TRBV9; TRBD1 agrees at 9 bases. The CDR3 loop spans 14 amino acids. From germline, CDR1 is SGDLS and CDR2 YYNGEE. After removal of 6 bases from V and 0 bases from J, the junction contained 2 bases not matched to a gene. CDR3 region: CASKGTGSTDTQYF. CDR3 DNA sequence: TGTGCCAGCAAGGGGACAGGGAGCACAGATACGCAGTATTTT.

CDR3 DNA sequence: TGTGCCAGCAGCTTGTCCAGGGTCCTCGGTTACAATGAGCAGTTCTTC. Translating it yields CASSLSRVLGYNEQFF. The chain recombines TRBV7-9 with TRBJ2-1, with D perhaps TRBD1 (5 bases). Per germline, CDR1 SEHNR and CDR2 FQNEAQ (reference sequence). The CDR3 totals 16 residues. V dropped 3 bases and J dropped 4 bases, with 16 bases sitting between them.

The chain recombines TRBV5-8 with TRBJ1-4, with 9 nucleotides matching TRBD1. This CDR3 has 15 residues. CDR1 is SGHTS and CDR2 is YDEGEE in the germline V gene. V shed 1 base, J shed 4 bases, and the junction held 2 bases outside the gene matches. The CDR3 nucleotides read TGTGCCAGCAGCTTGATGACAGGGGGTAATGAAAAACTGTTTTTT. This sequence encodes CASSLMTGGNEKLFF. The full variable domain, in which reference TRBV5-8 and TRBJ1-4 provide the parts outside the CDR3, is EAGVTQSPTHLIKTRGQQATLRCSPISGHTSVYWYQQALGLGLQFLLWYDEGEERNRGNFPPRFSGRQFPNYSSELNVNALELEDSALYLCASSLMTGGNEKLFFGSGTQLSVL.

The chain carries TRBV19 and TRBJ1-2; TRBD1 aligns across 10 bases. Germline CDR1 LNHDA, CDR2 SQIVND (reference sequence). J lost 4 bases, V lost 3 bases, and 5 bases had no gene match. There are 15 residues in the CDR3. This chain's CDR3 is CASSIGDRGSYGYTF. In DNA form, the CDR3 reads TGTGCCAGTAGTATTGGGGACAGGGGAAGCTATGGCTACACCTTC.

The chain is built from TRBV19 and TRBJ2-7; 9 positions match TRBD1. Germline loops: CDR1 LNHDA, CDR2 SQIVND (reference sequence). The CDR3 extends over 14 amino acids. V gave up 8 bases and J gave up 2 bases; unmatched junction bases: 7. The chain's CDR3 is CASSPGQGAYEQYF. CDR3 nucleotide sequence: TGTGCCAGTTCACCGGGACAGGGAGCCTACGAGCAGTACTTC.

J is TRBJ1-2 and V is TRBV6-1; D not resolved. Per the germline V gene, CDR1 is MNHNS and CDR2 is SASEGT. The CDR3 runs 15 residues. Trimming took off 7 bases at V and 4 bases at J, with 19 bases between the two ends. Here the CDR3 reads CASTLGQAFSYGYTF. The DNA for the CDR3 is TGTGCCAGCACCCTTGGGCAGGCCTTCAGCTATGGCTACACCTTC.

The J gene is TRBJ2-1, the V gene TRBV2; unclear D gene. This CDR3 comprises 15 residues. CDR1 and CDR2 (germline): SNHLY, FYNNEI. The germline V and J ends were trimmed by 6 bases and 0 bases, with 12 bases remaining between them. The DNA of the CDR3 is TGTGCCAGCAGCCCCAGGATTGGCTCCTACAATGAGCAGTTCTTC. Amino acids: CASSPRIGSYNEQFF.

This chain joins TRBV2 and TRBJ2-3; 10 bases match TRBD2. The CDR3 consists of 13 residues. V lost 6 bases, J lost 4 bases, and 1 base stayed unmatched. Germline-derived CDR1 and CDR2 are SNHLY and FYNNEI. DNA for the CDR3: TGTGCCAGCAGCCTAGCGGGAGCAGATACGCAGTATTTT. This codes for CASSLAGADTQYF.

The genes are TRBV5-1 and TRBJ1-1; unclear D gene. CDR1 and CDR2 from the germline V gene are SGHRS and YFSETQ. The CDR3 contains 14 residues. The ends were cut back, 0 bases at V and 1 base at J, with 7 bases in the middle. CDR3 region: CASSLERRNTEAFF. DNA for the CDR3: TGCGCCAGCAGCTTGGAGCGACGGAACACTGAAGCTTTCTTT.

V is TRBV2 and J is TRBJ2-3, with D possibly TRBD2 on 6 matching bases. CDR1 is SNHLY, CDR2 FYNNEI, per germline. This CDR3 is built from 14 residues. The V end lost 5 bases, the J end lost 5 bases, and 14 bases lay between the germline ends. In nucleotides, the CDR3 is TGTGCCAGCAGTTTGACTAGATCCGGAGATACGCAGTATTTT. It codes for CASSLTRSGDTQYF.

The chain carries TRBV5-1 and TRBJ2-7; 7 nucleotides match TRBD2. The V and J ends lost 2 bases and 2 bases, in that order; junction bases with no gene match: 4. The germline CDR1 and CDR2 sequences are SGHRS and YFSETQ. The CDR3 spans 14 residues. DNA of the CDR3: TGCGCCAGCAGCTTTGACAGCGGGACCTACGAGCAGTACTTC. Translated, it gives CASSFDSGTYEQYF.

The chain couples TRBV2 to TRBJ2-5; 7 nucleotides agree with TRBD1. The CDR3 sequence is 15 residues long. Germline V gene sequence: CDR1 SNHLY, CDR2 FYNNEI. V dropped 4 bases and J dropped 5; count of bases not matched to a gene: 10. DNA for the CDR3: TGTGCCAGCAGTGCCTCGACAGGGCGAAGCGAGACCCAGTACTTC. This gives the protein CASSASTGRSETQYF.

This sequence joins TRBV7-6 and TRBJ2-7; D perhaps matches TRBD2 (7 bases). This CDR3 comprises 17 residues. In germline, CDR1 is SGHVS, CDR2 FNYEAQ. V was trimmed by 2 bases and J by 3 bases, leaving 20 bases between them. The CDR3: CASSLKGGPGFVYEQYF. CDR3 in DNA: TGTGCCAGCAGCTTAAAGGGGGGGCCCGGCTTCGTCTACGAGCAGTACTTC.

The V and J genes are TRBV19 and TRBJ2-1; 11 bases match TRBD2. CDR1 and CDR2 from the germline V gene are LNHDA and SQIVND (reference sequence). J lost 8 bases, V lost 4 bases, and 7 bases had no gene match. The CDR3 length is 15 residues. The CDR3 spells CASSRLAGGVDEQFF. CDR3 nucleotide sequence: TGTGCCAGTAGTAGGTTAGCGGGGGGGGTCGATGAGCAGTTCTTC. The full variable domain, completed using reference TRBV19 and TRBJ2-1, is DGGITQSPKYLFRKEGQNVTLSCEQNLNHDAMYWYRQDPGQGLRLIYYSQIVNDFQKGDIAEGYSVSREKKESFPLTVTSAQKNPTAFYLCASSRLAGGVDEQFFGPGTRLTVL.

This chain connects TRBV7-2 to TRBJ1-5, with D perhaps matching TRBD1 (6 bases). This CDR3 has 15 amino acids. The V gene lost 1 base and the J gene lost 4 bases, with 11 bases spanning the gap. Germline values: CDR1 SGHTA, CDR2 FQGNSA. The CDR3 reads CASSLGTAPNQPQHF. DNA for the CDR3: TGTGCCAGCAGCTTAGGGACAGCACCGAATCAGCCCCAGCATTTT.

The chain employs TRBV28 and TRBJ2-4, with D possibly matching TRBD2 (6 bases). V was cut by 2 bases and J by 0 bases, with 11 bases left in between. Looked up from germline, CDR1 is MDHEN and CDR2 is SYDVKM. The CDR3 length is 16 residues. In DNA form, the CDR3 reads TGTGCCAGCAGTTTAATATCGGGGGTAGCCAAAAACATTCAGTACTTC. It yields the protein CASSLISGVAKNIQYF.

This clone was recorded only once. V usage is TRBV5-4 and J usage is TRBJ2-2; D remains unclear. The CDR3 is made up of 15 amino acids. Germline CDR1 reads SGHNT; CDR2 reads YYREEE (reference sequence). The V end lost 0 bases, the J end lost 4 bases, and 10 bases lay between the germline ends. The CDR3 loop is CASSLALGFTGELFF. As DNA, the CDR3 is TGTGCCAGCAGCTTGGCCCTAGGTTTCACCGGGGAGCTGTTTTTT.

The rearrangement joins TRBV10-3 to TRBJ2-7; 12 bases are shared with TRBD2. Germline trimming cut 7 bases from V and 4 bases from J; bases unmatched to any gene: 2. The CDR3 length is 13 residues. Germline V gives CDR1 ENHRY, CDR2 SYGVKD. The CDR3 sequence: CAITGTSGYEQYF. The CDR3 DNA reads as TGTGCCATCACAGGGACTAGCGGGTACGAGCAGTACTTC.

The chain couples TRBV30 to TRBJ1-2; TRBD1 is a possible D gene (6 bases). From germline, CDR1 is GTSNPN and CDR2 SVGIG (reference sequence). This CDR3 is built from 14 residues. V lost 2 bases and J lost 8, with 18 bases in between. CDR3 sequence: CAWSPTGTLRGYTF. CDR3 DNA: TGTGCCTGGAGTCCTACAGGGACCTTACGGGGCTACACCTTC.

This CDR3 is CASSARTQNNEQFF. DNA of the CDR3: TGTGCCAGCAGCGCCCGGACACAAAACAATGAGCAGTTCTTC. The V call is TRBV11-3, the J call TRBJ2-1; D perhaps matches TRBD1 (5 bases). The CDR3 has 14 residues. The germline CDR1 and CDR2 sequences are SGHNT and YENEEA. Trimming cost V 5 bases and J 5 bases, with 13 bases left between them.

This sequence joins TRBV4-1 and TRBJ1-1, with a tentative D call TRBD1 (5 bases). Germline values: CDR1 MGHRA, CDR2 YSYEKL. The CDR3 runs 14 residues. Trimming removed 3 bases at V and 3 bases at J, with 11 bases between. Here the CDR3 reads CASSHIWGDTEAFF. Written as DNA, the CDR3 is TGCGCCAGCAGCCACATATGGGGGGACACTGAAGCTTTCTTT.

The gene calls are TRBV5-1 and TRBJ1-3, with 7 bases matching TRBD1. This CDR3 has 17 amino acids. Trimming removed 3 bases from V and 0 bases from J; junction bases left unmatched: 9. From germline, CDR1 is SGHRS and CDR2 YFSETQ. The DNA of the CDR3 is TGCGCCAGCAGCTCTCTGGGACAGAAGGACTCTGGAAACACCATATATTTT. This sequence encodes CASSSLGQKDSGNTIYF.

The chain uses TRBV5-1 and TRBJ2-3; D may be TRBD1 (5 bases). CDR1 and CDR2 (germline): SGHRS, YFSETQ. The V gene lost 4 bases and the J gene lost 0 bases, with 9 bases spanning the gap. The CDR3 is 14 amino acids. CDR3 amino acids: CASSRGTSTDTQYF. CDR3 in DNA: TGCGCCAGCAGCAGGGGCACTAGCACAGATACGCAGTATTTT.

The V call is TRBV5-4, the J call TRBJ1-2; D is unclear. The CDR3 totals 14 residues. The V end was cut by 3 bases, the J end by 4 bases, with 13 bases between. CDR1 is SGHNT and CDR2 is YYREEE in the germline V gene (reference sequence). CDR3 protein: CASSSGNSPYGYTF. Here the CDR3 DNA reads TGTGCCAGCAGCTCCGGGAACAGTCCCTATGGCTACACCTTC.

The J gene is TRBJ2-6, the V gene TRBV2; no definite D call. Germline V CDR1 and CDR2: SNHLY, FYNNEI. The CDR3 is made up of 15 amino acids. The CDR3 reads CGSRSETSGANVLTF. The CDR3 DNA follows: TGTGGATCCAGGTCCGAAACCTCTGGGGCCAACGTCCTGACTTTC.

The chain recombines TRBV6-5 with TRBJ1-3; the D is unclear. Germline loops: CDR1 MNHEY, CDR2 SVGAGI. V dropped 8 bases and J dropped 0 bases, with 2 bases sitting between them. CDR3 length equals 11 residues. The CDR3 nucleotides are TGTGCCAGCCACTCTGGAAACACCATATATTTT. Translating gives CASHSGNTIYF.

The table lists this clone with a few counts. The genes are TRBV19 and TRBJ1-5, with 7 bases matching TRBD1. V lost 4 bases to trimming and J lost 0 bases; unmatched junction nucleotides: 9. CDR1 and CDR2 (germline): LNHDA, SQIVND (reference sequence). The CDR3 extends over 17 amino acids. The CDR3 sequence: CASSSEQGSISNQPQHF. The CDR3 DNA follows: TGTGCCAGTAGTAGTGAACAGGGGAGTATTAGCAATCAGCCCCAGCATTTT.

The chain has TRBV18 and TRBJ1-3; the match to TRBD1 covers 7 bases. CDR1 and CDR2 (germline): KGHSH, LQKENI. J gave up 0 bases and V 3 bases, and 14 bases lay outside the gene matches. CDR3 length: 19 residues. The CDR3, as DNA: TGTGCCAGCTCACCGCCCCACTTGACAGGGAGTAGCTCTGGAAACACCATATATTTT. This encodes CASSPPHLTGSSSGNTIYF.

This chain joins TRBV27 and TRBJ2-1; D remains ambiguous. Germline values: CDR1 MNHEY, CDR2 SMNVEV (reference sequence). The length of the CDR3 is 15 residues. Deletions cut 2 bases from V and 0 bases from J, with 8 bases between. The CDR3 region is CASSLRESSYNEQFF. The CDR3 nucleotides are TGTGCCAGCAGTTTAAGAGAGAGCTCCTACAATGAGCAGTTCTTC.